The clone carrying this T cell receptor beta chain was counted a single time. Its antigen remains unknown. This record comes from a study of graft-versus-host responses after intestinal transplantation. Study summary: Multivisceral, liver-intestinal, or isolated intestinal transplants were performed in recipients.

The data were produced by immunoSEQ multiplex PCR, yet TCRdb's version contains in-frame clones alone and is incomplete. Of under 100,000 clones in the sample, 85% to 95% were seen once. Trimming shortened V by 3 bases and J by 6 bases, and 9 bases separated the two germline ends. The germline CDR1 and CDR2 sequences are SGHDT and YYEEEE. CDR3 length equals 13 residues. This specimen was unstimulated CD8+ T cells sorted from spleen or lymph node cells, taken before transplant. This receptor was identified in a human donor who was the organ donor for an intestinal transplant. This sequence joins TRBV5-6 and TRBJ2-2, with D possibly TRBD2 on 6 matching bases. The chain's CDR3 is CASSWGGAGELFF. The DNA for the CDR3 is TGTGCCAGCAGCTGGGGCGGGGCCGGGGAGCTGTTTTTT.